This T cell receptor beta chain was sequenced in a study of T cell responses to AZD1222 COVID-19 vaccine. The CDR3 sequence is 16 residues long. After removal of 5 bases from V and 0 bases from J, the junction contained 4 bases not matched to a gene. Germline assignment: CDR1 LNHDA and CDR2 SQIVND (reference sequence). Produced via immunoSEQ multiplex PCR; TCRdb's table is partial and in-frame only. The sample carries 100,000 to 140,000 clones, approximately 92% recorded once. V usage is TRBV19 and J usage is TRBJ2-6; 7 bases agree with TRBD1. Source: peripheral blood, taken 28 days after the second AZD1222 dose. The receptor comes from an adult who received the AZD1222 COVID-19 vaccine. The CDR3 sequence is CASSPYRGSGANVLTF. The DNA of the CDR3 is TGTGCCAGTAGTCCCTACAGGGGCTCTGGGGCCAACGTCCTGACTTTC.